The sequence of this T cell receptor (beta chain) was determined in a study of OX40 agonist ivuxolimab in advanced cancers. Assay used: immunoSEQ multiplex PCR; TCRdb lists only in-frame clones, some missing. This sample has some 100,000 clones, with 88% found just once. Deletions cut 3 bases from V and 3 bases from J, with 8 bases between. The CDR3 runs 13 residues. V usage is TRBV23-1 and J usage is TRBJ1-1; D unclear. TRBV23-1 carries the ORF label, with uncertain function. The clonotype originates from an adult with an advanced solid tumor such as melanoma, head and neck, liver or kidney cancer. The starting material was CD4+ or CD8+ T cells sorted from blood, obtained in a trial of the OX40 agonist ivuxolimab. The CDR3 region is CASSQRSDTEAFF. CDR3 in DNA: TGCGCCAGCAGTCAGCGAAGCGACACTGAAGCTTTCTTT.